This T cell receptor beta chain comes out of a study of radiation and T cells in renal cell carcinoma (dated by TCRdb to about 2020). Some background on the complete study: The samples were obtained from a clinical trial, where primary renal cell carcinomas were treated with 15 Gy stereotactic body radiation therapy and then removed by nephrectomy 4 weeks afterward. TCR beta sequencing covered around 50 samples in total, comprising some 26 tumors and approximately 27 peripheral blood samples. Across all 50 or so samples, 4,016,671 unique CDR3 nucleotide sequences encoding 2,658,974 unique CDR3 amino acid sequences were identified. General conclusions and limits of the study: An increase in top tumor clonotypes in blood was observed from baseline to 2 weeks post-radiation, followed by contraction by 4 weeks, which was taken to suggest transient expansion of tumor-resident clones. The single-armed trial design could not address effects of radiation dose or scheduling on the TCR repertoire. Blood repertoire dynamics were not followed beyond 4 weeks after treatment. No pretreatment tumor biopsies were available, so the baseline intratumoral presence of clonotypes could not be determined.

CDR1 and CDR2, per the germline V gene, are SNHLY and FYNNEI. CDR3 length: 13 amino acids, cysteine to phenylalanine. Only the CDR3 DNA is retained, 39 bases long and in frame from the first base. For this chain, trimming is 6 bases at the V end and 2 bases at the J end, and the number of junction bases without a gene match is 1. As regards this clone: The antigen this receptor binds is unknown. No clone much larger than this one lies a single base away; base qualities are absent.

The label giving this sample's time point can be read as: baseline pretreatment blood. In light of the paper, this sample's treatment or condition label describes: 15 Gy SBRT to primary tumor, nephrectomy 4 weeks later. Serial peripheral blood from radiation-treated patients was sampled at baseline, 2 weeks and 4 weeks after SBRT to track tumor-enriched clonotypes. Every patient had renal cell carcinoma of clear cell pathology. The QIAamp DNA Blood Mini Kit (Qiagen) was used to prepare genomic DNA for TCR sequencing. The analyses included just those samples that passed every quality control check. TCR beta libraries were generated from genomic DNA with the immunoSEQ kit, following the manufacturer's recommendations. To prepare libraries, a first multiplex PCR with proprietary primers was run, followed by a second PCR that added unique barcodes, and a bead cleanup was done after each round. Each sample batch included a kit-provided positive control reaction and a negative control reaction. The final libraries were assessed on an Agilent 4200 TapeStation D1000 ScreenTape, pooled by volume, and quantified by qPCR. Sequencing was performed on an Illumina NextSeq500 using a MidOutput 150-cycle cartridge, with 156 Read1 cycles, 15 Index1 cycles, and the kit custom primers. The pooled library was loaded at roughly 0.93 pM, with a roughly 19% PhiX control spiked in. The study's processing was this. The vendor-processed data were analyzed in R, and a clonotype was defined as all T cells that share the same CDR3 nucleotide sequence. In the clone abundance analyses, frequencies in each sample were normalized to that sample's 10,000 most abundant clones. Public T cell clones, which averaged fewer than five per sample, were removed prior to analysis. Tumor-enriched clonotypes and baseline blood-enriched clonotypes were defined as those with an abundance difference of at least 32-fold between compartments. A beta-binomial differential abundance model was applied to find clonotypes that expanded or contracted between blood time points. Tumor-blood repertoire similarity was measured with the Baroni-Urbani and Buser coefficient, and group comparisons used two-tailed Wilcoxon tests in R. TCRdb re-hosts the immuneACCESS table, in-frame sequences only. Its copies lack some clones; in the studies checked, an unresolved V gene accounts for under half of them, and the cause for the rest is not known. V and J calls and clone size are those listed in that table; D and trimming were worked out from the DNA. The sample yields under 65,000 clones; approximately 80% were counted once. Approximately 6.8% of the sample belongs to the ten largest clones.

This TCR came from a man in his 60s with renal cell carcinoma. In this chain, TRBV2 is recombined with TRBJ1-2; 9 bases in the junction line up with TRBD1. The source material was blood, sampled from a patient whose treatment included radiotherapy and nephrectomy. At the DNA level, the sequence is TGTGCCAGCAGCGGACAGGGGAACTATGGCTACACCTTC. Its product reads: CASSGQGNYGYTF.